What follows is one TCR beta chain and its context. Antigen: not known. This CDR3 has 16 residues. This entry comes from a study of long-term antiretroviral therapy in people with HIV. In the study overall: In the earliest collections, sampling predates the 2015 immediate-ART recommendation by about a decade.

An immunoSEQ assay, version v3.0, was performed at survey level. The assay was immunoSEQ multiplex PCR, and TCRdb's table has in-frame clones only and misses some. This sample has tens of thousands of clones; almost 85% occur once, and the top ten carry about 6%. Findings of the study overall: Diversity remained lower than transplant donor controls, even though it increased after ART. Against controls, HIV repertoires showed narrower ranges of CDR3 length.

Donors needed at least one pre-ART PBMC sample plus at least two post-ART samples. The genes are TRBV21-1 and TRBJ2-7; TRBD1 is the table's D call and was not checked against the DNA. TRBV21-1 is termed a pseudogene. This specimen was unsorted PBMCs, taken 0.6 years after starting antiretroviral therapy. This clonotype was sampled from a man between 18 and 29 years old with HIV. The CDR3 DNA reads as TGTGCCAGCAGCAGTGGACAGGGTAAAAGCTCCTACGAGCAGTACTTC. Protein product: CASSSGQGKSSYEQYF.